This record covers a single TCR beta chain. Following transplant, bone marrow was collected either from the posterior iliac crest or from another site chosen by the physician. CDR1 MDHEN and CDR2 SYDVKM come from the germline V gene. CDR3 length: 13 amino acids. The V gene end was trimmed by 5 bases and the J gene end by 8 bases; junction bases not matched to a gene: 6. The data were taken from a study of graft-versus-host responses after intestinal transplantation. About the study: In this cohort, recipients had multivisceral, liver-intestinal, or isolated intestinal transplants.

The assay was immunoSEQ multiplex PCR, and TCRdb's table has in-frame clones only and misses some. The sample gives tens of thousands of clones, just under 95% of which show up once; 6.5% to 7% is in the top ten. Source: bone marrow, taken around 730 days after intestinal transplantation. The TCR originated in a human patient who received an intestinal transplant, so some T cells may come from the graft donor. This chain uses TRBV28 with TRBJ1-2; 9 nucleotides agree with TRBD1. CDR3 residues: CASSLDRGMGYTF. The CDR3 nucleotides are TGTGCCAGCAGTCTAGACAGGGGGATGGGCTACACCTTC.